Listed here is a single TCR beta chain. The protocol was immunoSEQ multiplex PCR, while the TCRdb copy is restricted to in-frame clones and leaves out a portion. The sample holds about 48,000 clones, around four fifths seen once. This specimen belongs to a study of radiotherapy plus CTLA-4 blockade in lung cancer. This CDR3 has 15 residues. The germline gives CDR1 MNHNS, CDR2 SASEGT. With V trimmed by 7 bases and J by 8 bases, 7 bases remained unmatched. V is TRBV6-1 and J is TRBJ2-1, with TRBD2 identical over 14 bases. This specimen was peripheral blood, taken from a patient treated with radiotherapy plus ipilimumab. The origin of this receptor is a human donor with non-small cell lung cancer who had stable disease on radiotherapy plus ipilimumab. The CDR3 here is CASTGLAGEFDEQFF. The CDR3 nucleotides read TGTGCCAGCACGGGACTAGCGGGAGAGTTTGATGAGCAGTTCTTC.